The 25 T cell receptor beta chains in this list originate from one sample, sequenced in a study of metastatic and nonmetastatic thyroid tumors. No patient received treatment before thyroid surgery. From the PCR reads, TCRdb re-called clones with MiXCR. The table includes over 14,000 clones, roughly 24% detected once. The sample consisted of tumor tissue. The receptor set was obtained from a female donor with papillary thyroid cancer or a benign thyroid nodule (not recorded which). Some clones in this sample may be carry-over from other donors' samples.

Many counts were recorded for this clone. The chain uses TRBV25-1 and TRBJ1-5, with D unclear. Trimming stripped 1 base from V and 1 base from J, with 5 bases between. CDR3 size: 14 residues. The germline V gene encodes CDR1 MGHDK and CDR2 SYGVNS. CDR3 DNA: TGTGCCAGCAGTGAATTGGGGAGCAATCAGCCCCAGCATTTT. Its protein is CASSELGSNQPQHF.

CDR3 sequence: CASSLALAGPGEQFF. CDR3 sequence (DNA): TGTGCCAGCAGCTTAGCACTAGCGGGACCCGGGGAGCAGTTCTTC. The genes are TRBV11-3 and TRBJ2-1; 10 nucleotides align to TRBD2. Germline CDR1 and CDR2: SGHNT and YENEEA. The CDR3 sequence is 15 residues long. Trimming cost V 1 base and J 10 bases; bases outside gene matches: 7. The full variable domain, with the rest looked up from reference TRBV11-3 and TRBJ2-1, is EAGVVQSPRYKIIEKKQPVAFWCNPISGHNTLYWYLQNLGQGPELLIRYENEEAVDDSQLPKDRFSAERLKGVDSTLKIQPAELGDSAVYLCASSLALAGPGEQFFGPGTRLTVL.

With respect to this clone: A junction end diverges from the germline sequence, so it may reflect a read error. The J gene is TRBJ1-1, the V gene TRBV6-1; unclear D gene. The germline CDR1 and CDR2 sequences are MNHNS and SASEGT. The length of the CDR3 is 16 residues. The CDR3 protein is CASSEFKVKVRTEAFF. CDR3 sequence (DNA): TGTGCCAGCAGTGAATTCAAGGTTAAGGTCCGCACTGAAGCTTTCTTC.

The chain links TRBV19 to TRBJ1-2, with D possibly TRBD1 on 5 matching bases. V was clipped by 4 bases and J by 7 bases, with 16 bases between them. Germline V gene sequence: CDR1 LNHDA, CDR2 SQIVND (reference sequence). The CDR3 sequence is 14 residues long. As DNA, the CDR3 is TGTGCCAGTAGTACCCGGGACCGGGTAGTTGGCTACACCTTC. Translation gives CASSTRDRVVGYTF.

This clone was seen more than once but under ten times. The junction departs from germline at one end; a sequencing error may be responsible. The genes are TRBV6-1 and TRBJ2-1, with D possibly being TRBD1 or TRBD2 (5 bases each). This CDR3 is 15 amino acids long. Germline loops: CDR1 MNHNS, CDR2 SASEGT. The CDR3 nucleotides read TGTGCCAGCAGCTCCGGGACCGCCCCCTGCAATGAGCAGCTCTTC. It encodes CASSSGTAPCNEQLF.

The DNA of the CDR3 is TGTGCCAGTATTATTGGTGGAAGCAATCAGCCCCAGCATTTT. This codes for CASIIGGSNQPQHF. The rearrangement uses TRBV19 and TRBJ1-5; D is uncertain. There are 14 residues in the CDR3. Trimming shortened V by 7 bases and J by 1 base, and 11 bases separated the two germline ends. CDR1 is LNHDA and CDR2 is SQIVND in the germline V gene (reference sequence). The variable domain in full, completed from reference TRBV19 and TRBJ1-5, reads DGGITQSPKYLFRKEGQNVTLSCEQNLNHDAMYWYRQDPGQGLRLIYYSQIVNDFQKGDIAEGYSVSREKKESFPLTVTSAQKNPTAFYLCASIIGGSNQPQHFGDGTRLSIL.

This clone is categorized as medium-sized (0.01 to 0.1%). The V call is TRBV12-3 or TRBV12-4, the J call TRBJ2-1, with D hard to call. V was cut by 0 bases and J by 1 base, with 4 bases left in between. This CDR3 is 14 amino acids long. DNA of the CDR3: TGTGCCAGCAGTTTAGCGGGATCCTACAATGAGCAGTTCTTC. This codes for CASSLAGSYNEQFF.

The chain employs TRBV6-1 and TRBJ2-5; 12 bases agree with TRBD1. Germline V CDR1 and CDR2: MNHNS, SASEGT. Trimming at V came to 3 bases and at J to 5 bases, leaving 1 base not matched to a gene. This CDR3 has 14 residues. The CDR3 region has the DNA TGTGCCAGCAGTGAGGGACAGGGGGCGGAGACCCAGTACTTC. Its protein is CASSEGQGAETQYF.

The CDR3 here is CASSFGGRADEQYF. CDR3 in DNA: TGTGCCAGCAGTTTCGGGGGGAGGGCGGACGAGCAGTACTTC. The chain is built from TRBV12-3 or TRBV12-4 and TRBJ2-7; 7 nucleotides agree with TRBD2. The ends lost 3 bases at V and 5 bases at J; junction bases unmatched: 7. The CDR3 is 14 amino acids.

Judged by abundance, this clone is large. The chain joins TRBV9 to TRBJ2-1, with D tentatively TRBD2 (6 bases). V was pared by 3 bases and J by 10 bases, with 8 bases between. The CDR3 extends over 11 amino acids. Germline CDR1 SGDLS, CDR2 YYNGEE. The CDR3 region is CASSATSEQFF. In DNA form, the CDR3 reads TGTGCCAGCAGCGCCACTAGCGAGCAGTTCTTC.

For this clone: A read error may account for a junction end that differs from germline. This sequence joins TRBV11-2 and TRBJ2-4; 7 bases agree with TRBD2. Germline V CDR1 and CDR2: SGHAT, FQNNGV. The CDR3 loop spans 18 amino acids. The CDR3 DNA is TGTTCCAGCAGCTTGGTGCGGTTCTCCGGCGGGAGCGGGGACATTCAGTACTTC. Residues: CSSSLVRFSGGSGDIQYF.

In this sample, this clone turned up a few times. V usage is TRBV28 and J usage is TRBJ2-7; possible D gene TRBD1, 6 bases. The CDR3 extends over 15 amino acids. The germline V gene has CDR1 MDHEN and CDR2 SYDVKM. With 5 bases removed from V and 4 bases from J, the gap between germline ends came to 18 bases. The CDR3 region is CASSASRDIRYEQYF. Here the CDR3 DNA reads TGTGCCAGCAGTGCCTCTCGGGACATACGGTACGAGCAGTACTTC.

The chain couples TRBV20-1 to TRBJ2-7; TRBD2 aligns across 7 bases. The CDR3 runs to 17 residues. The ends lost 6 bases at V and 2 bases at J; junction bases unmatched: 19. Germline V lookup: CDR1 DFQATT, CDR2 SNEGSKA (reference sequence). The CDR3 coding sequence is TGCAGTGCAAAAGCGGGACCCACTGGTATCTTACCCTACGAGCAGTACTTC. Protein sequence: CSAKAGPTGILPYEQYF.

This clone was recorded many times. The V and J genes are TRBV5-1 and TRBJ1-5; 9 bases map to TRBD1. The V and J ends lost 0 bases and 6 bases, in that order; junction bases with no gene match: 7. There are 16 residues in the CDR3. Germline V gene sequence: CDR1 SGHRS, CDR2 YFSETQ. The CDR3 region is CASSLGDRQGGQPQHF. CDR3 in DNA: TGCGCCAGCAGCTTGGGGGACCGACAGGGGGGTCAGCCCCAGCATTTT.

This clone has a count of ten or more. Germline is not matched at one junction end, which may reflect a read error. The chain employs TRBV25-1 and TRBJ2-2; 10 nucleotides line up with TRBD1. Germline CDR1 is MGHDK and CDR2 is SYGVNS. The CDR3 is made up of 15 amino acids. CDR3 protein: CASRADRGNAGELFF. The DNA of the CDR3 is TGTGCCAGCAGAGCGGACAGGGGGAACGCCGGGGAGCTGTTTTTT.

By frequency in the sample, this clone is medium-sized. The chain recombines TRBV7-3 with TRBJ2-1; D not resolved. V shed 1 base and J shed 5 bases, with 6 bases lying between them. The CDR3 consists of 13 residues. Germline V gene data show CDR1 as SGHTA and CDR2 as FQGTGA. CDR3 sequence reads: CASSLSRNNEQFF. As DNA, the CDR3 is TGTGCCAGCAGCTTAAGTAGAAACAATGAGCAGTTCTTC.

The V and J genes are TRBV5-1 and TRBJ2-7; 7 bases match TRBD2. J gave up 5 bases and V 4 bases, and 12 bases lay outside the gene matches. Per the germline V gene, CDR1 is SGHRS and CDR2 is YFSETQ. The CDR3 is made up of 15 amino acids. CDR3 bases: TGCGCCAGCAGCCCGTGGGAGGGCCAGAGAAACGAGCAGTACTTC. Translation gives CASSPWEGQRNEQYF. Full variable domain (outside the CDR3, taken from reference TRBV5-1 and TRBJ2-7): KAGVTQTPRYLIKTRGQQVTLSCSPISGHRSVSWYQQTPGQGLQFLFEYFSETQRNKGNFPGRFSGRQFSNSRSEMNVSTLELGDSALYLCASSPWEGQRNEQYFGPGTRLTVT.

This clone was seen ten or more times. Since a much larger clone is just one base distant, this may be a read error. Since no conserved phenylalanine or tryptophan closes the CDR3, a read error is the likely cause. This chain uses TRBV2 with TRBJ1-2; 7 bases fit TRBD1. Germline V CDR1 and CDR2: SNHLY, FYNNEI. V dropped 6 bases and J dropped 5; count of bases not matched to a gene: 6. The CDR3 consists of 13 residues. The CDR3 DNA sequence: TGTGCCAGCAGCGCTGACAGGGAGTATGGCTACACCCTC. This encodes CASSADREYGYTL.

This clone has ten or more counts. This chain connects TRBV9 to TRBJ2-6; D uncertain. V was trimmed by 4 bases and J by 1 base, leaving 12 bases between them. CDR3 length equals 16 residues. The germline CDR1 and CDR2 sequences are SGDLS and YYNGEE. CDR3 bases: TGTGCCAGCAGCCGTCAGCCTGTATCTGGGGCCAACGTCCTGACTTTC. Protein product: CASSRQPVSGANVLTF.

This clone was seen at least ten times. Possible read error: a much larger clone is one base away. This rearrangement joins TRBV6-4 to TRBJ2-1; 10 nucleotides align to TRBD1. The CDR3 sequence is 14 residues long. Germline V gene lookup returns CDR1 MRHNA and CDR2 SNTAGT. The CDR3 here is CAGSATGGWDEQFF. In DNA form, the CDR3 reads TGTGCCGGCAGTGCGACAGGGGGCTGGGATGAGCAGTTCTTC.

This clone was picked up a small number of times. The gene calls are TRBV9 and TRBJ2-3; D gene unclear. V was cut by 4 bases and J by 5 bases, with 5 bases left in between. CDR1 is SGDLS and CDR2 is YYNGEE in the germline V gene. The CDR3 has 11 amino acids. CDR3 nucleotides: TGTGCCAGCAGCCGAGGAGATACGCAGTATTTT. Its protein is CASSRGDTQYF. Full variable domain (missing parts from reference TRBV9 and TRBJ2-3): DSGVTQTPKHLITATGQRVTLRCSPRSGDLSVYWYQQSLDQGLQFLIQYYNGEERAKGNILERFSAQQFPDLHSELNLSSLELGDSALYFCASSRGDTQYFGPGTRLTVL.

In this sample, this clone turned up many times. The chain joins TRBV5-1 to TRBJ2-2; TRBD2 aligns across 8 bases. CDR1 is SGHRS, CDR2 YFSETQ, per germline. V was clipped by 2 bases and J by 4 bases; unmatched bases: 13. This CDR3 comprises 18 residues. The CDR3 loop reads CASSLIAGPGATTGELFF. In nucleotides, the CDR3 is TGCGCCAGCAGCTTAATAGCGGGACCGGGGGCAACCACCGGGGAGCTGTTTTTT.

A remark on this clone: This could be a read error, since a much larger clone is one nucleotide away. Other DNA sequences in the same sample also yield this CDR3. V gene TRBV5-6 combines with J gene TRBJ2-3, with D hard to call. The V end was cut by 0 bases, the J end by 8 bases, with 13 bases between. The CDR3 extends over 14 amino acids. Per the germline V gene, CDR1 is SGHDT and CDR2 is YYEEEE. CDR3 coding DNA: TGTGCCAGCAGCTTGGACCCCTCTTATGGTACGCAGTATTTT. Translating gives CASSLDPSYGTQYF. The full variable domain, completed using reference TRBV5-6 and TRBJ2-3, is DAGVTQSPTHLIKTRGQQVTLRCSPKSGHDTVSWYQQALGQGPQFIFQYYEEEERQRGNFPDRFSGHQFPNYSSELNVNALLLGDSALYLCASSLDPSYGTQYFGPGTRLTVL.

The rearrangement links TRBV5-1 to TRBJ2-7, with a weak D call TRBD2 (5 bases). V gave up 5 bases and J gave up 7 bases, with 16 bases separating them. The germline V gene encodes CDR1 SGHRS and CDR2 YFSETQ. The CDR3 length is 13 residues. The CDR3 region has the DNA TGCGCCAGCAGTTGGTCCCCCACGGGGGAGCAGTACTTC. Its protein is CASSWSPTGEQYF.

This rearrangement joins TRBV20-1 to TRBJ2-7, with 7 positions matching TRBD2. This CDR3 has 13 residues. In germline, CDR1 is DFQATT, CDR2 SNEGSKA (reference sequence). The V segment lost 6 bases and the J segment 2 bases; nucleotides outside the gene matches: 7. The DNA for the CDR3 is TGCAGTGCCATAAGCGGGGAACCCTACGAGCAGTACTTC. Its protein is CSAISGEPYEQYF.